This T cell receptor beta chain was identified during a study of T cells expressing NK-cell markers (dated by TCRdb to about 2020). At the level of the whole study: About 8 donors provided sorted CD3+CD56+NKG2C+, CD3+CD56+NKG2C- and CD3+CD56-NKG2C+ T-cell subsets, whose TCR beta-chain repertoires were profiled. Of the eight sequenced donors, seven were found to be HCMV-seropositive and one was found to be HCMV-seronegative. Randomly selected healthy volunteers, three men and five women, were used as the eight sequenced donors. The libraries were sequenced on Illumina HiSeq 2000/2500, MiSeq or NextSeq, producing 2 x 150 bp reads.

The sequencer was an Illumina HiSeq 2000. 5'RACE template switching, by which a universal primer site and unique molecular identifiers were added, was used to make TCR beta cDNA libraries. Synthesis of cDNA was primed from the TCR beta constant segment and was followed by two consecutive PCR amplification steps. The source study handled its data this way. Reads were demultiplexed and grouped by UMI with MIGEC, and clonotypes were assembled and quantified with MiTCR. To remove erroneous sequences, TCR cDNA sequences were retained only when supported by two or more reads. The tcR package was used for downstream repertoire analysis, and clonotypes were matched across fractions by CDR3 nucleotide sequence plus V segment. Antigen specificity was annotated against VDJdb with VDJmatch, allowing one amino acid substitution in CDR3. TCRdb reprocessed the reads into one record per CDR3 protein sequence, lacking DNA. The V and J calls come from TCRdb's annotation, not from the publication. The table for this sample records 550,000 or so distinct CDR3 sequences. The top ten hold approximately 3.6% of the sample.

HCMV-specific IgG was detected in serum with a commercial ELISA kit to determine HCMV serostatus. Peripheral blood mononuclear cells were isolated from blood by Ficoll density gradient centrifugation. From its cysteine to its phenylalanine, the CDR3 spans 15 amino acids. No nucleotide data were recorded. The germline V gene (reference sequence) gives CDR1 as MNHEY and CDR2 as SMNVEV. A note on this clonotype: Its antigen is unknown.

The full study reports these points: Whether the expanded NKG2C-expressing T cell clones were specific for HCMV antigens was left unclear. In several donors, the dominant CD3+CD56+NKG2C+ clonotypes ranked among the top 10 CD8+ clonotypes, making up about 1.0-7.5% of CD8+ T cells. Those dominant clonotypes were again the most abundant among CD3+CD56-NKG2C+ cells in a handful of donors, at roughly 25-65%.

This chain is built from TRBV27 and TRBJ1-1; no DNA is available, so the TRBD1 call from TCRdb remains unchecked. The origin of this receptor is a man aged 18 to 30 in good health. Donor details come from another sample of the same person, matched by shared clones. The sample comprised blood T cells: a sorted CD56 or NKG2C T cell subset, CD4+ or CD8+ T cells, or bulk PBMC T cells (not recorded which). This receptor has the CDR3 CASSPLTGGDTEAFF.